This T cell receptor beta chain was profiled in a study of CD8 T cells in ankylosing spondylitis. TCRdb independently ran MiXCR on the 5' RACE reads; one entry per CDR3 protein. The sample has approximately 340,000 distinct CDR3 sequences, roughly 15% seen once. The ends lost 6 bases at V and 1 base at J; junction bases unmatched: 10. The CDR3 sequence is 16 residues long. This clonotype appeared a few times. Material for sequencing was blood, either unsorted or a sorted T cell fraction (not recorded which). V is TRBV12-3 or TRBV12-4 and J is TRBJ1-2, with TRBD1 identical over 8 bases. The clonotype originates from a male donor with ankylosing spondylitis or in good health (not recorded which). This CDR3 reads CASSRDRLLDNYGYTF. CDR3 in DNA: TGTGCCAGCAGCCGGGACAGGTTGCTAGATAACTATGGCTACACCTTC.